The clone carrying this TCR beta chain was counted at least ten times. Its target is unknown. This sample stems from a study of regulatory T cells in long-lasting Graves disease. Turning to the study itself: Patients met the persistent Graves' disease definition after over 5 years of antithyroid drugs with positive TSH receptor antibodies. Study-wide findings and caveats: When disease was persistent, TRBV28, TRBJ1-2 and TRBJ2-5 were the favored segments. Between persistent patients, a few thousand public clonotypes were shared, exceeding the 966 shared between new patients.

Specified time point: persistent/refractory GD, antithyroid drugs over 5 years with positive TRAb. RNA isolated from PBMCs was used to make the TCR library. American Thyroid Association guidelines defined how Graves' disease was diagnosed. CDR1 and CDR2 from the germline V gene are MNHEY and SMNVEV (reference sequence). The CDR3 sequence is 14 residues long. The ends lost 8 bases at V and 4 bases at J; junction bases unmatched: 6. Through Arm-PCR of CDR3 regions and iRepertoire HTBI primers, TCR beta libraries were built. Via MiXCR, TCRdb re-called the multiplex PCR reads, giving one row per CDR3 protein. The sample carries a few hundred thousand distinct CDR3 sequences, about 20% recorded once.

The sample was peripheral blood mononuclear cells (PBMCs), taken when the disease was refractory, from a patient treated with antithyroid drugs. V gene TRBV27 combines with J gene TRBJ2-7, with 12 bases that match TRBD2. This TCR was sampled from a female donor with Graves disease. CDR3 nucleotide sequence: TGTGCCAGCGGGGCTAGCGGGAGGGGTTACGAGCAGTACTTC. Translated: CASGASGRGYEQYF.